Shown below are 16 T cell receptor beta chains from a single sample sequenced in a study of cytomegalovirus exposure and HLA in healthy donors. PCR was performed using 60 Vbeta and 13 Jbeta primers. The protocol was immunoSEQ multiplex PCR, while the TCRdb copy is restricted to in-frame clones and leaves out a portion. The sample records about 140,000 clones, roughly 88% being singletons. The sample was PBMCs. Receptor source: a middle-aged woman in good health and CMV-seronegative.

V usage is TRBV4-1 and J usage is TRBJ2-7; TRBD2 aligns across 9 bases. CDR1 is MGHRA and CDR2 is YSYEKL in the germline V gene. The CDR3 is 16 residues long. Unmatched junction bases numbered 10, after V lost 5 bases and J lost 2 bases. This chain's CDR3 is CASSNRVLAGAYEQYF. CDR3 coding DNA: TGCGCCAGCAGCAACAGAGTGTTAGCGGGAGCCTACGAGCAGTACTTC.

J is TRBJ1-1 and V is TRBV5-4; maybe TRBD1 (6 bases). With 5 bases removed from V and 3 bases from J, the gap between germline ends came to 11 bases. The CDR3 contains 13 residues. The germline gives CDR1 SGHNT, CDR2 YYREEE (reference sequence). CDR3 sequence (DNA): TGTGCCAGCAGACAGGACAGCTACACTGAAGCTTTCTTT. This translates into CASRQDSYTEAFF.

V and J are TRBV19 and TRBJ2-3, with 9 nucleotides matching TRBD2. The V and J ends lost 6 bases and 1 base, in that order; junction bases with no gene match: 2. This CDR3 spans 14 amino acids. Germline V gene sequence: CDR1 LNHDA, CDR2 SQIVND (reference sequence). CDR3 in DNA: TGTGCCAGTAGGACTAGCGGAGGCACAGATACGCAGTATTTT. Protein: CASRTSGGTDTQYF.

The gene calls are TRBV7-2 and TRBJ2-2, with D uncertain. The CDR3 extends over 14 amino acids. Germline V lookup: CDR1 SGHTA, CDR2 FQGNSA. V was clipped by 4 bases and J by 1 base, with 7 bases between them. This chain's CDR3 is CASSSPVNTGELFF. CDR3 nucleotide sequence: TGTGCCAGCAGCTCCCCTGTGAACACCGGGGAGCTGTTTTTT. Complete variable domain (other parts from reference TRBV7-2 and TRBJ2-2): GAGVSQSPSNKVTEKGKDVELRCDPISGHTALYWYRQSLGQGLEFLIYFQGNSAPDKSGLPSDRFSAERTGGSVSTLTIQRTQQEDSAVYLCASSSPVNTGELFFGEGSRLTVL.

J is TRBJ2-1 and V is TRBV11-1; 10 nucleotides match TRBD2. The ends lost 2 bases at V and 15 bases at J; junction bases unmatched: 16. Germline values: CDR1 SGHAT, CDR2 FQDESV (reference sequence). The CDR3 covers 16 residues. The CDR3 sequence is CASSLTALAGMSPRFF. The CDR3 DNA reads TGTGCCAGCAGCTTAACGGCACTAGCGGGAATGTCACCCCGGTTCTTC.

This clone was found a few times. The chain has TRBV7-9 and TRBJ2-1, with 7 bases fitting TRBD2. This CDR3 is 15 amino acids long. Looked up from germline, CDR1 is SEHNR and CDR2 is FQNEAQ (reference sequence). V dropped 4 bases and J dropped 2; count of bases not matched to a gene: 5. The CDR3 spells CASSSKTSAYNEQFF. The CDR3 nucleotides are TGTGCCAGCAGCTCTAAAACTAGCGCCTACAATGAGCAGTTCTTC.

V usage is TRBV28 and J usage is TRBJ2-7; a possible D gene is TRBD2 (7 bases). Trimming took off 5 bases at V and 2 bases at J, with 25 bases between the two ends. The CDR3 runs to 18 residues. Germline loops: CDR1 MDHEN, CDR2 SYDVKM. CDR3 residues: CASSRYQQGGTAAYEQYF. CDR3 in DNA: TGTGCCAGCAGTAGGTATCAACAGGGAGGGACTGCCGCCTACGAGCAGTACTTC.

This rearrangement joins TRBV11-2 to TRBJ2-1; 8 nucleotides line up with TRBD2. The V gene's germline CDR1 is SGHAT and CDR2 FQNNGV. The CDR3 has 16 amino acids. The V segment lost 1 base and the J segment 4 bases; nucleotides outside the gene matches: 6. CDR3 amino acids: CASSLGGSGAYNEQFF. As DNA, the CDR3 is TGTGCCAGCAGCTTAGGAGGTAGCGGGGCATACAATGAGCAGTTCTTC.

The V call is TRBV5-6, the J call TRBJ2-7, with D uncertain. The germline gives CDR1 SGHDT, CDR2 YYEEEE. The V gene lost 7 bases and the J gene lost 7 bases, with 15 bases spanning the gap. The CDR3 length is 12 residues. The CDR3 loop reads CASSLGSTEQYF. CDR3 DNA sequence: TGTGCCAGCTCTCTAGGCTCTACGGAGCAGTACTTC.

The chain couples TRBV19 to TRBJ1-5, with 9 positions matching TRBD1. The CDR3 contains 18 residues. V lost 5 bases and J lost 2; bases outside the gene matches: 13. Germline-derived CDR1 and CDR2 are LNHDA and SQIVND (reference sequence). The CDR3: CASSGSDRGKSGNQPQHF. The CDR3 DNA follows: TGTGCCAGTAGTGGGTCAGACAGGGGGAAATCCGGCAATCAGCCCCAGCATTTT.

This chain joins TRBV11-3 and TRBJ1-1; weak D call: TRBD1 (6 bases). The V and J ends lost 4 bases and 6 bases respectively, with 18 bases between them. The CDR3 contains 15 residues. Germline V CDR1 and CDR2: SGHNT, YENEEA. The CDR3 bases are TGTGCCAGCAGCTCCCGAGGGGGGGGAAGCGCTGAAGCTTTCTTT. It codes for CASSSRGGGSAEAFF.

CDR3 in DNA: TGTGCCAGCAGCTTGGCCGGTGGTGGACAGGGGGCGAGTGGCTACACCTTC. Protein product: CASSLAGGGQGASGYTF. This chain connects TRBV5-5 to TRBJ1-2; 11 bases are a match to TRBD1. The V gene end was trimmed by 0 bases and the J gene end by 7 bases; junction bases not matched to a gene: 11. Germline CDR1 and CDR2: SGHKS and YYEKEE (reference sequence). The CDR3 covers 17 residues.

V is TRBV6-1 and J is TRBJ1-1; TRBD1 aligns across 7 bases. V dropped 2 bases and J dropped 7; count of bases not matched to a gene: 10. Germline V CDR1 and CDR2: MNHNS, SASEGT. The CDR3 consists of 15 residues. CDR3 protein: CASSEHDRAAREAFF. CDR3 sequence (DNA): TGTGCCAGCAGTGAACACGACAGGGCCGCCCGTGAAGCTTTCTTT.

J is TRBJ2-1 and V is TRBV2; 9 nucleotides match TRBD2. The V and J ends lost 4 bases and 7 bases, in that order; junction bases with no gene match: 8. This CDR3 is 15 amino acids long. Germline V gene sequence: CDR1 SNHLY, CDR2 FYNNEI. The CDR3 DNA is TGTGCCAGCAGTGTTGATCTAGCGGGACGAAATGAGCAGTTCTTC. Amino acids: CASSVDLAGRNEQFF.

V usage is TRBV6-6 and J usage is TRBJ2-7; a weak D match, TRBD2 (6 bases). The CDR3 is made up of 14 amino acids. V was shortened by 6 bases and J by 9 bases, with 21 bases between the two germline ends. Germline CDR1 MNHNY, CDR2 SVGAGI (reference sequence). In DNA, the CDR3 is TGTGCCAGCAGCCTCGGGACTGTACTACGTGGGCAGTACTTC. Protein product: CASSLGTVLRGQYF.

The chain links TRBV7-9 to TRBJ1-1; 9 bases line up with TRBD1. Germline trimming cut 6 bases from V and 12 bases from J; bases unmatched to any gene: 5. The CDR3 contains 11 residues. CDR1 is SEHNR and CDR2 is FQNEAQ in the germline V gene (reference sequence). CDR3: CASSRDRETFF. The CDR3 DNA reads as TGTGCCAGCAGTCGGGACAGGGAAACTTTCTTT.